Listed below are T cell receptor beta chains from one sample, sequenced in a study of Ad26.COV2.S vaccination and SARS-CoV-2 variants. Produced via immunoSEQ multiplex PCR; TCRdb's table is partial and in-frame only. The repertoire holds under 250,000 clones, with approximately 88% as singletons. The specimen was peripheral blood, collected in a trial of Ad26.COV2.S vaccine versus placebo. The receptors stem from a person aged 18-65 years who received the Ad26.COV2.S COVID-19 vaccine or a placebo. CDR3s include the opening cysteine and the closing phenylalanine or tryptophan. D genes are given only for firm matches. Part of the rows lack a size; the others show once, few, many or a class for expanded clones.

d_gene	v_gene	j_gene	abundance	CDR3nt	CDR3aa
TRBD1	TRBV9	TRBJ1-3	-	TGTGCCAGCAGCTCCCGGGACAGGGTTTACTCTGGAAACACCATATATTTT	CASSSRDRVYSGNTIYF
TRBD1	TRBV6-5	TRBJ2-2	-	TGTGCCAGCAAGGGGGCCGTAACCGGGGAGCTGTTTTTT	CASKGAVTGELFF
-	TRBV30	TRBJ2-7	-	TGTGCCTGGAACCAACGGTGGCAAGGCTACGAGCAGTACTTC	CAWNQRWQGYEQYF
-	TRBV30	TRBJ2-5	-	TGTGCCTGGAGTCTCTTAGCGCCAGAGACCCAGTACTTC	CAWSLLAPETQYF
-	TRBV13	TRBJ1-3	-	TGTGCCAGCAGCCATACAGGGTCTGGAAACACCATATATTTT	CASSHTGSGNTIYF
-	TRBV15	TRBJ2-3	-	TGTGCCACCATGGGGTACGGGGAGAGAAAAGCAGATACGCAGTATTTT	CATMGYGERKADTQYF
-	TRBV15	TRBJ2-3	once	TGTGCCACCAGCAGAGAAGTCACAGATACGCAGTATTTT	CATSREVTDTQYF
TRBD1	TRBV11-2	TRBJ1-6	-	TGTGCCAGCAGCTCCTCAGGGGGCTATAATTCACCCCTCCACTTT	CASSSSGGYNSPLHF
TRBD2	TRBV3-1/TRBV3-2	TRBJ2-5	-	TGTGCCAGCAGCCAGCCCCTAGCGGGGCGAGAGACCCAGTACTTC	CASSQPLAGRETQYF
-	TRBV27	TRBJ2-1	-	TGTGCCAGCAGTTTATCCCCCCTAAGGGAATATGAGCAGTTCTTC	CASSLSPLREYEQFF
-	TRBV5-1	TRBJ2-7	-	TGCGCCAGCAGCCCCCGGCAGCTCTCCTACGAGCAGTACTTC	CASSPRQLSYEQYF
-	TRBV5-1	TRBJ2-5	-	TGCGCCAGCAATAGGGAGACCCAGTACTTC	CASNRETQYF
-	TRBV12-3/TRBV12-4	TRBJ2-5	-	TGTGCCAGCAGTTTAATGGAAGAGACCCAGTACTTC	CASSLMEETQYF
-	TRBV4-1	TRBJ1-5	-	TGCGCCAGCAGCCAAGACGGGGGGCCTTATAGCAATCAGCCCCAGCATTTT	CASSQDGGPYSNQPQHF
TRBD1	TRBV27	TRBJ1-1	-	TGTGCCAGCAGACCGACGACAGGGGTGAGAACTGAAGCTTTCTTT	CASRPTTGVRTEAFF
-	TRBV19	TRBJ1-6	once	TGTGCCAGTCCCCCCGTCGGCCCCACCGTAGGTAATTCACCCCTCCACTTT	CASPPVGPTVGNSPLHF
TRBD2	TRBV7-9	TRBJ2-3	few	TGTGCCAGCAGCTGGGGGACTAGCGGGGTTCCTAGCACAGATACGCAGTATTTT	CASSWGTSGVPSTDTQYF
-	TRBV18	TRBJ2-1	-	TGTGCCAGCTCACCACGCGTTGGGAATGAGCAGTTCTTC	CASSPRVGNEQFF
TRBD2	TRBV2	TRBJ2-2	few	TGTGCCAGCAAACCACCCGGGGCTAGCGGGAGATACGGGGAGCTGTTTTTT	CASKPPGASGRYGELFF
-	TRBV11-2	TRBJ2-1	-	TGTGCCAGCAGCTTAGTAGGGGACTTTGGGGGCAATGAGCAGTTCTTC	CASSLVGDFGGNEQFF
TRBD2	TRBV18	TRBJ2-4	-	TGTGCCAGCCGGACTAGCGGAGAAAACATTCAGTACTTC	CASRTSGENIQYF
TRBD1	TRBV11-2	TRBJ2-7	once	TGTGCCAGCAGCGCCATACAGGGGAGCTCCTACGAGCAGTACTTC	CASSAIQGSSYEQYF
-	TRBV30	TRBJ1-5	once	TGTGCCTGGACGTCAGGCTCGGGGAGGCCCCAGCATTTT	CAWTSGSGRPQHF
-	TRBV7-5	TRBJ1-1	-	TGTGCCAGAAGCTTAGCGCAGACTAAGGCGAACACTGAAGCTTTCTTT	CARSLAQTKANTEAFF
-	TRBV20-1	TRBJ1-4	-	TGCAGTGCCCCCAGGACTGAAAAACTGTTTTTT	CSAPRTEKLFF
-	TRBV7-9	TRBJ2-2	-	TGTGCCAGCACCATCCAGGGGAACGGGGAGCTGTTTTTT	CASTIQGNGELFF
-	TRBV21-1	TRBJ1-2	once	TGTGCCAGTCCCTTCTCCCGTTCAGGGGCTACCCCGGGAGTCTATGGCTACACCTTC	CASPFSRSGATPGVYGYTF
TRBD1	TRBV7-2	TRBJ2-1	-	TGTGCCAGCAGCTTAAGCCCCGGGACAGGAGTCTCCTACAATGAGCAGTTCTTC	CASSLSPGTGVSYNEQFF
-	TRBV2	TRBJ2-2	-	TGTGCCAGCAGTGCGGCCGGGACGACGAACACCGGGGAGCTGTTTTTT	CASSAAGTTNTGELFF
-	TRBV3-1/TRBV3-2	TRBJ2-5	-	TGTGCCAGCAGCCTTCCACCCCAAGAGACCCAGTACTTC	CASSLPPQETQYF
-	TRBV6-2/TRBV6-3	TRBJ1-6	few	TGTGCCAGCAGTTACGAGGGACGATCCTATAATTCACCCCTCCACTTT	CASSYEGRSYNSPLHF
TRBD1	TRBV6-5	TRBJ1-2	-	TGTGCCAGCAGTCGACAGGACAGGTCCTATGGCTACACCTTC	CASSRQDRSYGYTF
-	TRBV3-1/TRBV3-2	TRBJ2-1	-	TGTGCCAGCAGCCAAGTCAACTACAATGAGCAGTTCTTC	CASSQVNYNEQFF
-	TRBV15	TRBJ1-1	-	TGTGCCACCAGCAGAGATTCGTACAGGCGGGACACTGAAGCTTTCTTT	CATSRDSYRRDTEAFF
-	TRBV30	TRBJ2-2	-	TGTGCCTCCTCGGACACACTCACCGGGGAGCTGTTTTTT	CASSDTLTGELFF
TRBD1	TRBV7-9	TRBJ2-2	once	TGTGCCAGCAGCCCTGGGACAGCTACGAACACCGGGGAGCTGTTTTTT	CASSPGTATNTGELFF
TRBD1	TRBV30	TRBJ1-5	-	TGTGCCTGGAGTGGCACCCCGACAGGGGATCAGCCCCAGCATTTT	CAWSGTPTGDQPQHF